This section outlines one TCR beta chain sequence together with its context. What it binds is unknown. These data belong to a study of cytomegalovirus exposure and HLA in healthy donors. Study-level findings and limits: Earlier analysis looked at TCR beta V segments, and most were productive about 90% or about 30% of the time. The study carried out a later analysis of TCR beta sequences. It associated 15,000 to 20,000 of them with specific HLA alleles at a false discovery rate of 0.05. For cytomegalovirus status, the classifier reportedly gave diagnoses with high specificity and sensitivity. The authors reported that TCR beta sequences could predict HLA-A and HLA-B alleles. These predictions were accurate for most subjects in the first cohort.

With 60 Vbeta and 13 Jbeta primers, the PCR was carried out. TCRdb's table, derived via immunoSEQ multiplex PCR, lists solely in-frame clones and lacks some. The table records about 120,000 clones, about three quarters of them present only once. Germline CDR1 and CDR2: LNHDA and SQIVND (reference sequence). Trimming took off 3 bases at V and 0 bases at J, with 8 bases between the two ends. This CDR3 is built from 14 residues. Sequencing used PBMCs. This receptor was obtained from a woman aged 40 to 50 in good health and CMV-seropositive. The rearrangement links TRBV19 to TRBJ1-2; a possible D gene is TRBD1 (6 bases). This CDR3 is CASSIGGANYGYTF. CDR3 nucleotides: TGTGCCAGTAGTATTGGGGGCGCTAACTATGGCTACACCTTC.